This T cell receptor (beta chain) was documented in a study of human T cells and chemical hapten exposure (dated by TCRdb to the early 2020s). About the investigation overall: For sensitization, 2% DPC in acetone was applied to a 2 cm by 2 cm area of upper inner arm skin. Twenty-nine alopecia patients provided blood for TCR sequencing at one to four time points (pre-sensitization, 2, 6 and 24 weeks). Peripheral blood TCR repertoire changes were tracked in vivo in alopecia patients during primary and secondary sensitization to the hapten diphenylcyclopropenone (DPC). Libraries were pooled for sequencing, and variation in per-sample TCR yields was attributed mainly to small differences in library volumes within the pool. The mostly female patient cohort included alopecia areata with under or over 50% scalp involvement, alopecia totalis and alopecia universalis. Patch testing on the upper back used Finn chambers containing 0.01% DPC, with scoring done after 6 days according to International Contact Dermatitis Research Group standards. Patient blood was sampled pre-sensitization (week 0) and at 2, 6 and about 24 weeks after DPC sensitization. Weekly therapeutic DPC doses were additionally applied to the scalp of patients throughout the roughly 24-week study period. General findings and caveats noted by the study authors: After repeated subsampling, changes were observed in the strength of the expansion versus patch-test correlation and in the threshold at which the correlation became significant. DPC sensitization did not change how many TCRs were above 1 in 1000 frequency, and no evidence was found of alterations in global repertoire structure. The number of PT1 expanded TCRs positively correlated with patch test score, significant at thresholds 8, 16 and 32 but not 4. Significantly more large CDR3 similarity clusters were formed by expanded TCRs than by pre-sensitization or healthy control sets, consistent with antigen-driven responses. Because all patients had alopecia, a presumed autoimmune disease, the immune response of the patients might differ from that of healthy individuals.

Library prep was done by RACE. The sequencing machine was a NextSeq 500. During library preparation, unique molecular identifiers were attached to individual cDNA molecules so that TCRs could be counted in a quantitative, reproducible way. Each blood RNA sample was used to sequence both TCR alpha and TCR beta chains. The original methods were these. The median number of TCRs per sample was approximately 96,000, ranging from roughly 23,224 to 690,600. The Decombinator software suite was used to annotate V, J and CDR3 in the TCR reads. For PS versus PT1 abundance plots, all samples were subsampled to the same number of TCRs (28,000). TCRs were defined as expanded if absent before sensitization and observed at least eight times at the 2-week time point. TCRdb's own reprocessing of the public reads used fastp at Q25 and MiXCR and kept productive beta chains. Under each unique CDR3 protein, matching rows form one entry showing the most common genes and DNA. TCRdb assigned the V and J calls; the authors' analysis was not used. In this sample the table shows about 82,000 distinct CDR3 sequences, 10% to 15% of which occur a single time. About 5.7% of the sample belongs to the ten largest clones.

With respect to this clonotype: Its antigen has not been determined. One base away there is no much larger clone; base qualities are not given.

Sample time point, as interpreted from the label and publication: patch test 3, about 24 weeks after DPC sensitization. Taken with the paper, the label for treatment or condition translates to: therapeutic diphenylcyclopropenone sensitization with weekly scalp DPC. At each patch-test visit, blood was drawn before the patch test was applied. Patients were eligible if aged 18 to 70, diagnosed with alopecia and judged suitable for DPC therapy, and pregnant patients were excluded. Total RNA was extracted from unfractionated whole blood that had been collected in Tempus Blood RNA tubes. V is pared back by 8 bases and J by 9 bases, with 20 bases lying between the germline termini. Its CDR3 holds 14 amino acids, cysteine through phenylalanine. Only the CDR3 region is kept as DNA, spanning 42 bases read in frame from base 1.

This receptor was obtained from a woman aged 45-60 years with alopecia areata. Some clones in this sample may be carry-over from other donors' samples. The starting material was whole blood, obtained in connection with sensitization to the hapten diphenylcyclopropenone (DPC). Rearrangement joined TRBV12-3 or TRBV12-4 to TRBJ2-1; TRBD1 is perhaps the D gene, given 6 matching bases. The CDR3 here reads CASSPRQAASEQFF. The DNA sequence is given as TGTGCCAGCTCCCCTAGACAGGCCGCAAGTGAGCAGTTCTTC.